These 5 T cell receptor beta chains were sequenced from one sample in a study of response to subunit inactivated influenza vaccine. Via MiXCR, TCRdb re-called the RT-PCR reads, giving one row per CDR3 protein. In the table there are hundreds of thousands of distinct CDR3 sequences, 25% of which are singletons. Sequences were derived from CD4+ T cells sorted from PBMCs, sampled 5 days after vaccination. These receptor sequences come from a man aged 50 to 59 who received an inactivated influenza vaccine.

Written as DNA, the CDR3 is TGCGCCAGCAGCTTGGGGGACAGGGACACAGATACGCAGTATTTT. Residues: CASSLGDRDTDTQYF. This rearrangement joins TRBV5-1 to TRBJ2-3, with TRBD1 identical over 9 bases. The CDR3 has 15 amino acids. The germline V gene has CDR1 SGHRS and CDR2 YFSETQ. Trimming cost V 0 bases and J 2 bases; bases outside gene matches: 1.

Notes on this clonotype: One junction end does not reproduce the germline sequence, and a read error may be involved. CDR3 residues: CASSLRREGRQLF. The DNA of the CDR3 is TGTGCCAGCAGTTTAAGGCGGGAGGGACGGCAGCTCTTC. The V and J genes are TRBV12-3 or TRBV12-4 and TRBJ2-1, with TRBD2 identical over 9 bases. There are 13 residues in the CDR3.

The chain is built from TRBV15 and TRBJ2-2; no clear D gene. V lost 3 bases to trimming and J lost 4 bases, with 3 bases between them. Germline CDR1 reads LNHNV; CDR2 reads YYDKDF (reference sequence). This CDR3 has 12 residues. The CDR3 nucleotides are TGTGCCACCAGCAGGGCCACCGGGGAGCTGTTTTTT. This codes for CATSRATGELFF.

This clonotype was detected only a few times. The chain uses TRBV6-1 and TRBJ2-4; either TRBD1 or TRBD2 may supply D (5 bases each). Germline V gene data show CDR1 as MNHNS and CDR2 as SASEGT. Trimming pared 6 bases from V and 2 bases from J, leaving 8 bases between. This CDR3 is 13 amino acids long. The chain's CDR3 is CASSGATKNIQYF. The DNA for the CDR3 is TGTGCCAGCAGCGGGGCTACCAAAAACATTCAGTACTTC.

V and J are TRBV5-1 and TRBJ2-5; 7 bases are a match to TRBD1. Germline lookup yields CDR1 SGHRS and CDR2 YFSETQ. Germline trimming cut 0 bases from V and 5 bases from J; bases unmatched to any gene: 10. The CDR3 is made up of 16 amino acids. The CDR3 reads CASSLETGERWETQYF. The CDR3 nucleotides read TGCGCCAGCAGCTTGGAAACAGGGGAACGCTGGGAGACCCAGTACTTC. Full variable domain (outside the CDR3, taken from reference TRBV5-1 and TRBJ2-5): KAGVTQTPRYLIKTRGQQVTLSCSPISGHRSVSWYQQTPGQGLQFLFEYFSETQRNKGNFPGRFSGRQFSNSRSEMNVSTLELGDSALYLCASSLETGERWETQYFGPGTRLLVL.